This TCR beta chain was documented in a study of blood T cell repertoires in COVID-19 (dated by TCRdb to the early 2020s). Concerning the study at large: Samples covering the acute and convalescent phases of COVID-19 were provided by collaborators in the United States, Italy and Spain. A de-identified subject ID, COVID-19 status, age in years and sex were almost always included in the sample metadata. Where available, HLA class I and class II types were taken from metadata supplied by the sample provider and were not determined by assay-based typing. A freely available public database, intended as a resource for researchers studying the immune response to SARS-CoV-2, is where the repertoires were released. Samples were obtained from the ongoing ImmuneRACE study (first 160 participants) and from about 1,300 subjects provided by 6 global collaborators. The dataset comprised deeply sampled blood TCRbeta repertoires from subjects exposed to, actively infected with, or recovered from COVID-19. The prospective study material was composed of cDNA or gDNA derived from T cells, B-cell-depleted T cells, or PBMCs. Findings and caveats that apply to the study as a whole: The quantity of clinical and demographic metadata differed by source and by participant and was supplied without curation.

This clone was seen only once. Its antigen is currently not known. The record has no base qualities; no much larger clone is one base away. Sequences ENHRY (CDR1) and SYGVKD (CDR2) are obtained from the germline V gene. Measured from the cysteine to the phenylalanine, the CDR3 is 16 residues long. Just the 48-base CDR3 DNA is kept, in frame starting at base 1. V ends up 10 bases short and J 5 bases short, with an unmatched junction base count of 15. In the prospective study, participants were about 18 to 89 years old, resided in about two dozen geographic areas of the United States, and were enrolled through a virtual design. In the prospective study, participants were assigned to cohorts based on the clinical history participants reported in a screening survey and a study questionnaire. In the prospective study, mobile phlebotomists collected whole blood, serum and a nasopharyngeal or oropharyngeal swab from each participant. Prospective study participants could optionally give additional blood draws and questionnaires over an approximately 2-month period. Prospective study blood samples were shipped either frozen or at room temperature before DNA extraction.

TCRbeta CDR3 regions were amplified from genomic DNA by means of the immunoSEQ Assay, a bias-controlled multiplex PCR. As for how the authors treated the data: Within the assay, amplification of reference gene primers was used to estimate how many nucleated cells each sample contained. Sequence reads were collapsed and filtered to measure the absolute abundance of every unique TCRbeta CDR3 rearrangement. For each sample, productive Simpson clonality was calculated as the square root of Simpson's diversity index across productive rearrangements. The immuneACCESS repertoire file appears here via TCRdb, limited to in-frame rearrangements. These files lack a portion of the clones; in checked studies, under half of the deficit traces to unresolved V genes, and the cause of the others is not known. V and J calls and clone size are those listed in that table; D and trimming were worked out from the DNA. Here the sample has approximately 250,000 clones; around 89% occur a single time. The ten largest clones represent about 1.2% of the sample.

This sequence was found in a woman in her 40s with acute COVID-19. The sequenced sample was PBMCs or T cells enriched from blood (not recorded which). The chain is made from TRBV10-3 and TRBJ2-5; 11 central nucleotides agree with TRBD1. The CDR3 is CATSPRGQGAGETQYF. The DNA reads TGTGCCACAAGCCCCCGAGGACAGGGGGCGGGGGAGACCCAGTACTTC.